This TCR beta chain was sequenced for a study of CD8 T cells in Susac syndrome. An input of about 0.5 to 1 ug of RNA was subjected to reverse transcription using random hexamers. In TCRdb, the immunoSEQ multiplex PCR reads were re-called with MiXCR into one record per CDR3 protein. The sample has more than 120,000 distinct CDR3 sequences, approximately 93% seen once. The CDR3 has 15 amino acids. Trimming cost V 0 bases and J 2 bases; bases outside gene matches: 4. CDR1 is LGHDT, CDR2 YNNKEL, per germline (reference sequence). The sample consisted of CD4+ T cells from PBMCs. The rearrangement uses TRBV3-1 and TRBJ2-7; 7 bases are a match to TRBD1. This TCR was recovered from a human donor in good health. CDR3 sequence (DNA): TGTGCCAGCAGCCAAGAACAGGGGTGGACCTACGAGCAGTACTTC. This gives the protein CASSQEQGWTYEQYF.